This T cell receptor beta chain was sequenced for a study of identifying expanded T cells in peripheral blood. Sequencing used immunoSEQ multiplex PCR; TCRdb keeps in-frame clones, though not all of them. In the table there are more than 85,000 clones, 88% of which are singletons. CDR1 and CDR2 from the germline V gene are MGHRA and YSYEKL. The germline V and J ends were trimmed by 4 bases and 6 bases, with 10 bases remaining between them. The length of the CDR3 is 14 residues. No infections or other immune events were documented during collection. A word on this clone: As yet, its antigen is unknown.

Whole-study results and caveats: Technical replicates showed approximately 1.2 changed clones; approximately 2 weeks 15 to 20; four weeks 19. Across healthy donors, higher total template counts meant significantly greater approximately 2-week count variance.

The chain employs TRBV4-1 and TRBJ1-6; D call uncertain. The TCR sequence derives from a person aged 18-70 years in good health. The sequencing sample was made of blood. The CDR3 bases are TGCGCCAGCAGCCGAGACACAGCTAATTCACCCCTCCACTTT. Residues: CASSRDTANSPLHF.